The 9 T cell receptor beta chains listed next were all sequenced from one sample in a study of Graves' ophthalmopathy and Graves' hyperthyroidism. Amplification of the TCR beta CDR3 regions used RNA transcripts (as template). The workflow started with a first-round RT-PCR run with HTBI primers and then moved on to a second-round multiplex PCR. TCRdb reanalysed the multiplex PCR reads using MiXCR and keeps one entry per CDR3 protein. The sample contains about 550,000 distinct CDR3 sequences, 35% to 45% of which appear only once. Sequencing was done on a sample of peripheral blood or thyroid tissue (not recorded which). These receptors were obtained from an adult man with Graves' hyperthyroidism.

This clonotype was counted many times. The V and J genes are TRBV6-1 and TRBJ1-1; TRBD1 matches 9 bases. This CDR3 spans 12 amino acids. Germline trimming cut 6 bases from V and 11 bases from J; bases unmatched to any gene: 7. Germline loops: CDR1 MNHNS, CDR2 SASEGT. Written as DNA, the CDR3 is TGTGCCAGCAGGGCCGGGACAGGGTGGGCTTTCTTT. Protein product: CASRAGTGWAFF.

On this clonotype itself: Relative to the germline gene, one junction end is altered; a read error may explain this. This sequence joins TRBV25-1 and TRBJ1-6; the D gene is possibly TRBD1 (6 bases). CDR3 size: 13 residues. CDR1 and CDR2 from the germline V gene are MGHDK and SYGVNS. CDR3 amino acids: CASSERGNTPLRF. CDR3 nucleotides: TGTGCCAGCAGTGAAAGGGGGAATACACCCCTCCGCTTT.

This clonotype came up many times. This chain connects TRBV12-3 or TRBV12-4 to TRBJ1-2, with D uncertain. V was clipped by 4 bases and J by 3 bases, with 9 bases between them. This CDR3 has 13 residues. This CDR3 is CASSSPTYYGYTF. The CDR3 nucleotides read TGTGCCAGCAGTTCCCCAACCTACTATGGCTACACCTTC.

As regards this clonotype: Being one base from a much bigger clone, this may be a read error. The chain joins TRBV2 to TRBJ1-4; TRBD1 aligns across 7 bases. The V gene end was trimmed by 5 bases and the J gene end by 12 bases; junction bases not matched to a gene: 9. The length of the CDR3 is 13 residues. The germline CDR1 and CDR2 sequences are SNHLY and FYNNEI. The chain's CDR3 is CASSFSDRSELFF. The CDR3 DNA follows: TGTGCCAGCAGTTTCTCGGACAGGTCGGAACTGTTTTTT.

V is TRBV20-1 and J is TRBJ1-1; TRBD1 matches at 9 bases. The ends lost 5 bases at V and 2 bases at J; junction bases unmatched: 12. This CDR3 has 16 residues. The germline V gene has CDR1 DFQATT and CDR2 SNEGSKA (reference sequence). CDR3 sequence (DNA): TGCAGTGCTTGTGGACCGGGACAGGGACCTAACACTGAAGCTTTCTTT. Its protein product is CSACGPGQGPNTEAFF.

This sequence joins TRBV7-9 and TRBJ1-2, with D perhaps matching TRBD1 (5 bases). V lost 5 bases, J lost 4 bases, and 17 bases lay in between. The germline gives CDR1 SEHNR, CDR2 FQNEAQ (reference sequence). This CDR3 contains 15 residues. CDR3 DNA: TGTGCCAGCAGCCAAGATGGGGGGTACTTCTATGGCTACACCTTC. Protein: CASSQDGGYFYGYTF. Full variable domain (outside the CDR3, taken from reference TRBV7-9 and TRBJ1-2): DTGVSQNPRHKITKRGQNVTFRCDPISEHNRLYWYRQTLGQGPEFLTYFQNEAQLEKSRLLSDRFSAERPKGSFSTLEIQRTEQGDSAMYLCASSQDGGYFYGYTFGSGTRLTVV.

The genes are TRBV19 and TRBJ2-6; 8 nucleotides align to TRBD2. Unmatched junction bases numbered 6, after V lost 4 bases and J lost 4 bases. In germline, CDR1 is LNHDA, CDR2 SQIVND (reference sequence). The CDR3 runs to 16 residues. CDR3 protein: CASSSRGGGGANVLTF. The DNA for the CDR3 is TGTGCCAGTAGTAGCCGGGGGGGAGGAGGGGCCAACGTCCTGACTTTC. Looking up the rest from reference TRBV19 and TRBJ2-6 gives the full variable domain: DGGITQSPKYLFRKEGQNVTLSCEQNLNHDAMYWYRQDPGQGLRLIYYSQIVNDFQKGDIAEGYSVSREKKESFPLTVTSAQKNPTAFYLCASSSRGGGGANVLTFGAGSRLTVL.

About this clonotype: This may come from a read error, since a much larger clone is one base off. This chain joins TRBV10-3 and TRBJ1-2; D is ambiguous. This CDR3 is built from 13 residues. The V gene lost 5 bases and the J gene lost 4 bases, with 11 bases spanning the gap. The germline gives CDR1 ENHRY, CDR2 SYGVKD. DNA of the CDR3: TGTGCCATCAGTACACGGGCCGGCTATGGCTACACCTTC. This codes for CAISTRAGYGYTF.

The V call is TRBV5-1, the J call TRBJ1-5, with a tentative D call TRBD1 (5 bases). V was cut by 4 bases and J by 9 bases, with 14 bases left in between. This CDR3 comprises 13 residues. Germline V lookup: CDR1 SGHRS, CDR2 YFSETQ. This CDR3 reads CASSPDTGRPQHF. CDR3 sequence (DNA): TGCGCCAGCAGCCCGGACACGGGTCGGCCCCAGCATTTT. The whole variable domain, remainder taken from reference TRBV5-1 and TRBJ1-5, is KAGVTQTPRYLIKTRGQQVTLSCSPISGHRSVSWYQQTPGQGLQFLFEYFSETQRNKGNFPGRFSGRQFSNSRSEMNVSTLELGDSALYLCASSPDTGRPQHFGDGTRLSIL.